This T cell receptor (beta chain) derives from a study of CXCR3-negative and CXCR3-positive naive CD8 T cells. On this clonotype: Its cognate antigen is unknown.

CD45RO-CCR7+CD27+CD95- was the phenotype of naive CD8+ T cells. Study-level results: Naive cells with CXCR3 showed TRB CDR3s that were more hydrophobic than those in CXCR3-negative naive cells.

Libraries of TRB cDNA were made by 5' RACE and carried UMIs. Using the 5' RACE reads, TCRdb records one entry per CDR3 protein without DNA. The table for this sample gives more than 80,000 distinct CDR3 sequences. Germline values: CDR1 MNHEY, CDR2 SVGAGI. This CDR3 has 13 amino acids. The chain recombines TRBV6-5 with TRBJ2-1. Sequencing was performed on naive CXCR3+ CD8+ T cells from blood. Described subset: CD45RO-CCR7+CD27+CD95- naive CD8+ T cells expressing CXCR3 (TNR3+). The sequence was collected from a human donor in good health. Some clones in this sample may be carry-over from other donors' samples. CDR3 loop: CASSYGTNNEQFF.